This T cell receptor beta chain was sequenced in a study of human T cells and chemical hapten exposure. Across the study: There were per-sample TCR yield variations, arising mainly from small pooled library volume differences.

From whole blood left unfractionated, total RNA was extracted. Broader study findings: TCRs exceeding a frequency of 1 in 1000 stayed unchanged under DPC sensitization.

The CDR3 has 12 amino acids. The V gene lost 4 bases and the J gene lost 4 bases, with 6 bases spanning the gap. The germline V gene encodes CDR1 SGHRS and CDR2 YFSETQ. On this clonotype itself: Its antigen remains unidentified.

In the original analysis: Approximately 100,000 TCRs per sample was the median, with a range of about 20,000 to 750,000. From the 5' RACE reads, TCRdb called clonotypes with MiXCR, one entry per CDR3 protein. Clone size and V and J calls follow TCRdb, not the original study. In the table there are around 100,000 distinct CDR3 sequences, around a fifth of which are singletons. The chain joins TRBV5-1 to TRBJ2-1; D call uncertain. This TCR came from a human donor in good health. The chain's CDR3 is CASSPHYNEQFF. CDR3 bases: TGCGCCAGCAGCCCACATTACAATGAGCAGTTCTTC.